This T cell receptor (beta chain) came from a study of blood T cell repertoires in COVID-19. Generated by immunoSEQ multiplex PCR, the TCRdb table keeps only in-frame clones and is missing some. The top ten hold approximately 2% of the sample, which has a few hundred thousand clones, 80% to 90% seen once. Across under 25 US areas, participants ranged in age from roughly 18 to 89 years. The sample was PBMCs or T cells enriched from blood (not recorded which). This clonotype was obtained from a woman aged 45-60 years who had recovered from COVID-19.

The CDR3 loop reads CASSLEVLAGQETQYF. The CDR3 DNA follows: TGTGCCAGCAGCTTAGAGGTCCTAGCGGGGCAAGAGACCCAGTACTTC. This chain connects TRBV7-9 to TRBJ2-5; 9 bases match TRBD2. Germline V gene lookup returns CDR1 SEHNR and CDR2 FQNEAQ (reference sequence). V lost 1 base, J lost 2 bases, and 5 bases stayed unmatched. The length of the CDR3 is 16 residues.